This T cell receptor beta chain was identified during a study of blood T cell repertoires in COVID-19. Study overall: Acute and convalescent COVID-19 samples came from the United States, Italy and Spain.

Original analysis: Estimation of nucleated cell counts relied on the amplification of reference gene primers. Using immunoSEQ multiplex PCR, the repertoire was profiled, and TCRdb retains in-frame clones only, with some absent. V and J calls plus clone size are reproduced from that table; the DNA served to infer D and trimming. The data contain about 140,000 clones, approximately 80% of them singletons. In assigning cohorts, the study relied on participant-reported clinical history. Germline V gene data show CDR1 as MNHEY and CDR2 as SVGEGT. The junction had 10 bases not matched to a gene; V was cut back by 2 bases and J by 11 bases. The CDR3 sequence is 14 residues long.

Sequences were obtained from PBMCs or T cells enriched from blood (not recorded which). This clonotype was sampled from a man between 65 and 85 years old who had been exposed to COVID-19. This chain links TRBV6-2 or TRBV6-3 with TRBJ2-3; 7 nucleotides agree with TRBD2. CDR3 protein: CASSYGSAGRVQYF. The CDR3 DNA follows: TGTGCCAGCAGTTACGGGTCGGCAGGGAGGGTGCAGTATTTT.